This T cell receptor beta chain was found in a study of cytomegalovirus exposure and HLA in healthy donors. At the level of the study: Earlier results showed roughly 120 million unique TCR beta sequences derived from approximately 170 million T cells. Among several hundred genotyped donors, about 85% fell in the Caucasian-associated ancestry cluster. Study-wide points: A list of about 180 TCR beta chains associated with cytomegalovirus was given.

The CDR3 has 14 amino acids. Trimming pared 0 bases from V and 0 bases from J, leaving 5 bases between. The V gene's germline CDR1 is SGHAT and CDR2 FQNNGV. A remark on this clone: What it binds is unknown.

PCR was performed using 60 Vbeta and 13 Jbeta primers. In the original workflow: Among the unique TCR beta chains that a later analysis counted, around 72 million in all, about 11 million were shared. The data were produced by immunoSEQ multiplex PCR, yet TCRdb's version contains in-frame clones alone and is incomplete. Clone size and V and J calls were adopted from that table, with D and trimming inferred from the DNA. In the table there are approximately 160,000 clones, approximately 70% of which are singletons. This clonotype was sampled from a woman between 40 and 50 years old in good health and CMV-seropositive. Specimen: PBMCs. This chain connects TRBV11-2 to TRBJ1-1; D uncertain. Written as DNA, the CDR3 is TGTGCCAGCAGCTTAGAGGAGATGAACACTGAAGCTTTCTTT. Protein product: CASSLEEMNTEAFF. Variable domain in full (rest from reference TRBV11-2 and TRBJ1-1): EAGVAQSPRYKIIEKRQSVAFWCNPISGHATLYWYQQILGQGPKLLIQFQNNGVVDDSQLPKDRFSAERLKGVDSTLKIQPAKLEDSAVYLCASSLEEMNTEAFFGQGTRLTVV.